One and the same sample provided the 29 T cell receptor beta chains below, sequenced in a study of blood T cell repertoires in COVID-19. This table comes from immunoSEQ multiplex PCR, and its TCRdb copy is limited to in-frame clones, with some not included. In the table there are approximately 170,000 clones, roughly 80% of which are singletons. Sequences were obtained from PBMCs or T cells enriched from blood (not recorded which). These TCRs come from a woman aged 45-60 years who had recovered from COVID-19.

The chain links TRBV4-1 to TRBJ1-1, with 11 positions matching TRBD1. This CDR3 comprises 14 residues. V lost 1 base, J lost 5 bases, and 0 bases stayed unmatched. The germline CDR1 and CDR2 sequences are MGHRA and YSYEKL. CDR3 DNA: TGCGCCAGCAGCCAAGGGGACAGGGGGACTGAAGCTTTCTTT. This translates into CASSQGDRGTEAFF.

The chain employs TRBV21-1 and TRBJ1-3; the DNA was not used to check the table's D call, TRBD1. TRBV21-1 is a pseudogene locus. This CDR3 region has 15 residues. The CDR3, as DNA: TGTGCCAGCAGCACAACCCGACAGGCAGAAAACACCATATATTTT. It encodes CASSTTRQAENTIYF.

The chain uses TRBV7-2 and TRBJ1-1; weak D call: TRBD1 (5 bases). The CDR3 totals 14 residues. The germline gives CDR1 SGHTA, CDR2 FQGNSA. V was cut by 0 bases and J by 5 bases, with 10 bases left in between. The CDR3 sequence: CASSLAGVSTEAFF. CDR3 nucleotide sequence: TGTGCCAGCAGCTTAGCAGGGGTTTCAACTGAAGCTTTCTTT.

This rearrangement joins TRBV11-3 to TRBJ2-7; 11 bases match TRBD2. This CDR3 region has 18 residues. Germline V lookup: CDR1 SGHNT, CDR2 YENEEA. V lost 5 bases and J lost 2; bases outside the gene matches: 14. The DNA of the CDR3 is TGTGCCAGCAGCAAACAGGGTAGCGGGGGGGCCGGGGCCTACGAGCAGTACTTC. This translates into CASSKQGSGGAGAYEQYF.

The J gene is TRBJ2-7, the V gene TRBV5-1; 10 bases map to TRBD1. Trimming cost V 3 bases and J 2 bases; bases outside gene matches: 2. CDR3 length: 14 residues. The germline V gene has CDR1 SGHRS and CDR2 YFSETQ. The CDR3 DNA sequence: TGCGCCAGCAGCTGGGGACAGGGGACCTACGAGCAGTACTTC. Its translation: CASSWGQGTYEQYF.

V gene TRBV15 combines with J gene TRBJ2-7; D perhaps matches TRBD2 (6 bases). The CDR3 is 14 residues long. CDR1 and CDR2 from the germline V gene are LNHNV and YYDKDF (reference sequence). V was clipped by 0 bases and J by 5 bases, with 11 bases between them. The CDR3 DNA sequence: TGTGCCACCAGCAGAGAGGGGGGTAGGGACGAGCAGTACTTC. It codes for CATSREGGRDEQYF. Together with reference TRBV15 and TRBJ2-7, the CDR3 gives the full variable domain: DAMVIQNPRYQVTQFGKPVTLSCSQTLNHNVMYWYQQKSSQAPKLLFHYYDKDFNNEADTPDNFQSRRPNTSFCFLDIRSPGLGDTAMYLCATSREGGRDEQYFGPGTRLTVT.

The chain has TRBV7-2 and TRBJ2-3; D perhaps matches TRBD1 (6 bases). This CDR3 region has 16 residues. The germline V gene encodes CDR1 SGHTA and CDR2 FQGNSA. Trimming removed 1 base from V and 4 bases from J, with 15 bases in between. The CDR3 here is CASSLDRAGYPDTQYF. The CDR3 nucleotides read TGTGCCAGCAGCTTAGACAGGGCGGGCTACCCAGATACGCAGTATTTT.

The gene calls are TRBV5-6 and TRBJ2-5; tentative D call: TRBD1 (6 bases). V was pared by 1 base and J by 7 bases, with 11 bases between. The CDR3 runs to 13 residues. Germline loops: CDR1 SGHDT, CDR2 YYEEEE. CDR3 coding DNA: TGTGCCAGCAGCTTGTGGGGGCGTGGGACCCAGTACTTC. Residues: CASSLWGRGTQYF.

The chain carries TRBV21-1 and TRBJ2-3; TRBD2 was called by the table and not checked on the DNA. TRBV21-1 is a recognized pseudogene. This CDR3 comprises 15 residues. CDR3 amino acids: CASRGTRRLTDTQYF. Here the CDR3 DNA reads TGTGCCAGCCGGGGTACTCGCAGGCTCACAGATACGCAGTATTTT.

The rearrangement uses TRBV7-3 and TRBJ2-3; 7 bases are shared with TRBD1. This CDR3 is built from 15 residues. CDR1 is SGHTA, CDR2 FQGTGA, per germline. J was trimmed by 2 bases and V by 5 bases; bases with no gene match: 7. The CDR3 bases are TGTGCCAGCAGCCCCATGGGACAGCCCACAGATACGCAGTATTTT. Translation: CASSPMGQPTDTQYF.

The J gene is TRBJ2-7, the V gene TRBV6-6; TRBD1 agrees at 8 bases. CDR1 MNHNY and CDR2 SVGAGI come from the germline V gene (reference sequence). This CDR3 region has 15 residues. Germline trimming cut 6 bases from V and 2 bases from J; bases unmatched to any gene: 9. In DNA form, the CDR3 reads TGTGCCAGCAGAACCGATCGGGACAGGCCCTACGAGCAGTACTTC. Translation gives CASRTDRDRPYEQYF.

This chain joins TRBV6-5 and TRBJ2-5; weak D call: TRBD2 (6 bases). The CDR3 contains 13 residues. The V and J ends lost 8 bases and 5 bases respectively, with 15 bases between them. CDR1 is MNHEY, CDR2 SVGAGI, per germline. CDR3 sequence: CASGLGGRETQYF. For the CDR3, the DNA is TGTGCCAGCGGGTTGGGGGGTCGGGAGACCCAGTACTTC.

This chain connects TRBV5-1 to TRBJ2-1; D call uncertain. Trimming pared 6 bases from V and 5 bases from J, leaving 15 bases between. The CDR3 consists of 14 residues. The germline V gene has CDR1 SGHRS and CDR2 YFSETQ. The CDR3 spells CASTGTVGNNEQFF. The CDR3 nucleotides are TGCGCCAGCACAGGTACCGTGGGCAACAATGAGCAGTTCTTC.

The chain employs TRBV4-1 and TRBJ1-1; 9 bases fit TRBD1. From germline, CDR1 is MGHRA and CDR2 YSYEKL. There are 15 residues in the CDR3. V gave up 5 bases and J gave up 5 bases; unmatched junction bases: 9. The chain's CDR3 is CASSEHTGGITEAFF. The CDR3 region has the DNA TGCGCCAGCAGCGAACATACAGGGGGCATTACTGAAGCTTTCTTT.

Here the CDR3 DNA reads TGTGAAGGGGGAGTTTTTTGCAATGAGCAGTTCTTC. This gives the protein CEGGVFCNEQFF. The rearrangement uses TRBV21-1 and TRBJ2-1; the table's D call, TRBD1, has no DNA check behind it. TRBV21-1 is listed as a pseudogene. The CDR3 has 12 amino acids.

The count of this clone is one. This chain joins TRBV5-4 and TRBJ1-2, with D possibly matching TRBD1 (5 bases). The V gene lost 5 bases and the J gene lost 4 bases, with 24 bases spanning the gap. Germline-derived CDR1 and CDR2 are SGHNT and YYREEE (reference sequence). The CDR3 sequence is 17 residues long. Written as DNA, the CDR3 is TGTGCCAGCAGGGATAGACAGAAGGCCCCCCTCCTCTATGGCTACACCTTC. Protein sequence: CASRDRQKAPLLYGYTF.

CDR3 bases: TGTGCCAGTAGTATAAGTGGCGGTGAAGCTTTCTTT. Its translation: CASSISGGEAFF. The chain couples TRBV19 to TRBJ1-1; D gene ambiguous. This CDR3 is built from 12 residues. Germline loops: CDR1 LNHDA, CDR2 SQIVND (reference sequence). Trimming removed 2 bases from V and 7 bases from J, with 8 bases in between.

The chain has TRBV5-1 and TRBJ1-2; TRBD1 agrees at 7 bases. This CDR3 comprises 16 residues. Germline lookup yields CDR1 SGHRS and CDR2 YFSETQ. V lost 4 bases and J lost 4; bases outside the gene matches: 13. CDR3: CASSKDPQGQIYGYTF. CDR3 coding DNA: TGCGCCAGCAGCAAAGACCCACAGGGACAGATCTATGGCTACACCTTC.

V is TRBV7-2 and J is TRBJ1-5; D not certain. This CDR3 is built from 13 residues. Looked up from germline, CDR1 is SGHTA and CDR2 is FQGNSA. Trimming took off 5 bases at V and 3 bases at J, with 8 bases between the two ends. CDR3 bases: TGTGCCAGCAGCACGGGATACAATCAGCCCCAGCATTTT. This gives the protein CASSTGYNQPQHF.

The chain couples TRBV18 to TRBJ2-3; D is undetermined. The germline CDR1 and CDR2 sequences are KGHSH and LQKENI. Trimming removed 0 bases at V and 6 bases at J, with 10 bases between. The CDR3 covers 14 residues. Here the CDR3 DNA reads TGTGCCAGCTCACCACCGGTGGCGACTGATACGCAGTATTTT. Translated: CASSPPVATDTQYF.

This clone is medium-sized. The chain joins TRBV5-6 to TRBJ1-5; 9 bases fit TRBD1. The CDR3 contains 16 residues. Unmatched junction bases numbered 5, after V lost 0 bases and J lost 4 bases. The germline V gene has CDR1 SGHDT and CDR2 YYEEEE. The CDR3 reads CASSLAWDRENQPQHF. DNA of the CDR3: TGTGCCAGCAGCTTGGCATGGGACAGGGAAAATCAGCCCCAGCATTTT.

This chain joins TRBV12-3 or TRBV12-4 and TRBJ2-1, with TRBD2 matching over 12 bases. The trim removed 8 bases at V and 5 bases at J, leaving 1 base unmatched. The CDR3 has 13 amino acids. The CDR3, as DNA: TGTGCCAGCCGGACTAGCGGGGACAATGAGCAGTTCTTC. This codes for CASRTSGDNEQFF.

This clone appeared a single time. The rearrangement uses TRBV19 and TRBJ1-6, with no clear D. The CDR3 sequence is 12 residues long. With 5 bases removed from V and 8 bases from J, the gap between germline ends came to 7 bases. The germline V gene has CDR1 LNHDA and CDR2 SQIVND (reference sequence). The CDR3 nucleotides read TGTGCCAGTAGTTCGCGGGATTCACCCCTCCACTTT. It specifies CASSSRDSPLHF.

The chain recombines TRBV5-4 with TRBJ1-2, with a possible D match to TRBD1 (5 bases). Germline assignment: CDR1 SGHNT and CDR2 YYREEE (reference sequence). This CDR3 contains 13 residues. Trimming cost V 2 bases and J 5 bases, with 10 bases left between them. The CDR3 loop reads CASSLTTAYGYTF. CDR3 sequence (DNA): TGTGCCAGCAGCTTAACGACAGCTTATGGCTACACCTTC. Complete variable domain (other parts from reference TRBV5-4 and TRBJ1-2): ETGVTQSPTHLIKTRGQQVTLRCSSQSGHNTVSWYQQALGQGPQFIFQYYREEENGRGNFPPRFSGLQFPNYSSELNVNALELDDSALYLCASSLTTAYGYTFGSGTRLTVV.

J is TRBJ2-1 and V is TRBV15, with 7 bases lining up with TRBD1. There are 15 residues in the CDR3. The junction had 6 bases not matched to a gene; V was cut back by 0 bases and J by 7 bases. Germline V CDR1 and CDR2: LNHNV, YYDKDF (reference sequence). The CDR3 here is CATSRDPQGINEQFF. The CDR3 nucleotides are TGTGCCACCAGCAGAGATCCACAGGGGATTAATGAGCAGTTCTTC.

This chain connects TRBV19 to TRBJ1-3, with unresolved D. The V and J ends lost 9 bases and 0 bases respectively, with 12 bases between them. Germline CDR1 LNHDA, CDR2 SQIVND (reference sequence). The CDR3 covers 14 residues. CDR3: CASHLESSGNTIYF. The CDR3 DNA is TGTGCCAGCCACCTAGAGAGCTCTGGAAACACCATATATTTT.

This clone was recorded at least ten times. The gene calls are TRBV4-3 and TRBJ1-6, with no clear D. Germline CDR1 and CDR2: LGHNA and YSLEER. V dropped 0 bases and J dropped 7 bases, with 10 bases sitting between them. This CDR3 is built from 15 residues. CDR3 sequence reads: CASSQEPDTNSPLHF. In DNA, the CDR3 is TGCGCCAGCAGCCAAGAGCCAGACACCAATTCACCCCTCCACTTT.

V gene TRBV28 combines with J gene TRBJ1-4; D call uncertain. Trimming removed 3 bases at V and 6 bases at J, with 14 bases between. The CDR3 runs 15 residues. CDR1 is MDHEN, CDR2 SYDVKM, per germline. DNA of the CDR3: TGTGCCAGCAGTTTTTCCGGGATCCTAGATGAAAAACTGTTTTTT. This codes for CASSFSGILDEKLFF.

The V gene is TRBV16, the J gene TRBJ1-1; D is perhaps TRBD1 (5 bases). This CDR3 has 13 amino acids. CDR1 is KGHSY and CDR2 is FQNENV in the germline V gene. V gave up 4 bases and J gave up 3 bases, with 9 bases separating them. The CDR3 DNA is TGTGCCAGCAGCCTCAGGGTTGACACTGAAGCTTTCTTT. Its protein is CASSLRVDTEAFF.